The T cell receptor (beta chain) under discussion was sequenced for a study of T cell clonality in common variable immunodeficiency. Study findings and constraints: Fewer deletions and N-nucleotide insertions were reportedly seen in common variable immunodeficiency TCR beta sequences.

This clone is medium-sized within its sample. The antigen is unknown. The read ends 3 residues early relative to the CDR3; the germline J gene fills the gap. The V gene's germline CDR1 is SGHNT and CDR2 YENEEA. There are 15 residues in the CDR3. Trimming cost V 4 bases and J 5 bases; bases outside gene matches: 11. The table came from immunoSEQ multiplex PCR; TCRdb's copy has only in-frame clones and leaves some out. The sample holds 8,500 to 10,000 clones, and no clone turns up only once. The specimen was peripheral blood mononuclear cells. The rearrangement joins TRBV11-3 to TRBJ2-7; 7 nucleotides agree with TRBD2. This clonotype was obtained from a human donor with common variable immunodeficiency. CDR3 bases read: TGTGCCAGCAGCTCGTTCGGGGGAGGGATCGACGAG. Amino acids: CASSSFGGGIDE. The complete CDR3 sequence is CASSSFGGGIDEQYF. The full variable domain, with the rest looked up from reference TRBV11-3 and TRBJ2-7, is EAGVVQSPRYKIIEKKQPVAFWCNPISGHNTLYWYLQNLGQGPELLIRYENEEAVDDSQLPKDRFSAERLKGVDSTLKIQPAELGDSAVYLCASSSFGGGIDEQYFGPGTRLTVT.